This T cell receptor beta chain derives from a study of T cell repertoires in cytomegalovirus infection. Study context: The authors relied on CMV epitopes, both recently identified HLA-C-restricted and well-studied HLA-B-restricted. Evidence of both CMV infection and a matching HLA type came from public TCR beta signatures.

This clonotype was seen ten or more times. The antigen is unknown. TCRdb used MiXCR to reprocess the reads, holding one entry per CDR3 protein. The table shows 250,000 to 300,000 distinct CDR3 sequences, with under 25% occurring only once. Study-level points and caveats: The cumulative frequency of public TCR beta families identified carriers of CMV plus the relevant HLA.

Sequencing used cultured PBMCs, obtained from culture after CMV antigen stimulation. The sequence came from a human donor in good health (CMV status not recorded). Some clones in this sample may be carry-over from other donors' samples.

CDR3 DNA sequence: TGCGCCAGCAGCCAAATAGACAGCCGGGGCACTGAAGCTTTCTTT. It codes for CASSQIDSRGTEAFF. The chain recombines TRBV4-1 with TRBJ1-1; D is perhaps TRBD1 (5 bases). Germline V gene lookup returns CDR1 MGHRA and CDR2 YSYEKL. Trimming cost V 2 bases and J 4 bases, with 14 bases left between them. The CDR3 contains 15 residues.